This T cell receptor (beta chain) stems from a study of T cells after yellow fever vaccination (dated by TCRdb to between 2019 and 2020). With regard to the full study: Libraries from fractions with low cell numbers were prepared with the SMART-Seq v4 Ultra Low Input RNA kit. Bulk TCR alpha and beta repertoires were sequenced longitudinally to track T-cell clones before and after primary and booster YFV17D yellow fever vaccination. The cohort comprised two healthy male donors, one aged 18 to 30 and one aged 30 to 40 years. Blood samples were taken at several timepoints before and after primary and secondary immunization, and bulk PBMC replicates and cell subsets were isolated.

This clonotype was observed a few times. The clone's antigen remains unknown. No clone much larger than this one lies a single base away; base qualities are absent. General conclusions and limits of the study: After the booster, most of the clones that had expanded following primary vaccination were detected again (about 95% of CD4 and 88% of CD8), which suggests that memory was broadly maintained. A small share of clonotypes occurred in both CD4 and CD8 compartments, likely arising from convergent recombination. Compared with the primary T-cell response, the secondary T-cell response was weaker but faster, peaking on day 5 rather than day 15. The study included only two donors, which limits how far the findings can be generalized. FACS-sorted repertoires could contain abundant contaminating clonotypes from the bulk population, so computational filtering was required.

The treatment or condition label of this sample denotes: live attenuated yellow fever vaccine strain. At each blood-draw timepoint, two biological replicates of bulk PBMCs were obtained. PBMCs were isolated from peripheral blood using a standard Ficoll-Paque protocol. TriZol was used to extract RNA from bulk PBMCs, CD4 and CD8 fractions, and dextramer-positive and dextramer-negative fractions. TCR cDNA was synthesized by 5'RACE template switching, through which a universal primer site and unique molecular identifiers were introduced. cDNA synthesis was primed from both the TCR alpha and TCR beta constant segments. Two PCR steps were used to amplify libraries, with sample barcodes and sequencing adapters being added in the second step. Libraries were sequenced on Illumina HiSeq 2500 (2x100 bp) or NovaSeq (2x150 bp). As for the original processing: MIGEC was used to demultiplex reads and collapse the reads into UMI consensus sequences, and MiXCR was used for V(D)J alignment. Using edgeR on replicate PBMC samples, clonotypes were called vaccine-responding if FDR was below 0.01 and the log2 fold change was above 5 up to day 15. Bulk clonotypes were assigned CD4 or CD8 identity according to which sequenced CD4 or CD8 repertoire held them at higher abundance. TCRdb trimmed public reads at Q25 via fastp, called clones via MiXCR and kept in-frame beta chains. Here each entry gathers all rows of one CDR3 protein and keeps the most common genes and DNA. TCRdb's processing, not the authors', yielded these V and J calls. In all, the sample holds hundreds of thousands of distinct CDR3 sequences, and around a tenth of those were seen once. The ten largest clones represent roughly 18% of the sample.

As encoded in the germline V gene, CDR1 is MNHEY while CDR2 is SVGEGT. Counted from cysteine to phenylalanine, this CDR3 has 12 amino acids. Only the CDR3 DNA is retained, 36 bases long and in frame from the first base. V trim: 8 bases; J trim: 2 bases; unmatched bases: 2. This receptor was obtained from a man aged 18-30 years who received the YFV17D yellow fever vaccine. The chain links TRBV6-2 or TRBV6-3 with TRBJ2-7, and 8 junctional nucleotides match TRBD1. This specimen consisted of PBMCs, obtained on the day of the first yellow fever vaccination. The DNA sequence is TGTGCCAGCCGGACAGGGCCCTACGAGCAGTACTTC. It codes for CASRTGPYEQYF.